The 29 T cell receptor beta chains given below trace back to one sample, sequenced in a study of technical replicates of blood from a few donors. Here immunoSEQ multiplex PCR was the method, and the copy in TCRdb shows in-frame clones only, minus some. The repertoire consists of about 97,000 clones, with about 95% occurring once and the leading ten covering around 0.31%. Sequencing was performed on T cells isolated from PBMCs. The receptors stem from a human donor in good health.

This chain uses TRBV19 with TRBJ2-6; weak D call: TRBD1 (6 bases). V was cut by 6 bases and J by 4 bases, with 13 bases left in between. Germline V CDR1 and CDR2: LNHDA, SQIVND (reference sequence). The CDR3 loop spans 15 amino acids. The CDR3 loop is CASRIEGDGANVLTF. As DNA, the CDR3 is TGTGCCAGTAGAATTGAGGGGGACGGGGCCAACGTCCTGACTTTC.

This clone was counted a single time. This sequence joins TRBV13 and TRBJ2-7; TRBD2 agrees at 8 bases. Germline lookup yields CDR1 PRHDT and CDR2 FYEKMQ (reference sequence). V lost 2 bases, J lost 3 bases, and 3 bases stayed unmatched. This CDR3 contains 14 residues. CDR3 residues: CASSLQREYYEQYF. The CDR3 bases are TGTGCCAGCAGCTTACAGCGGGAGTACTACGAGCAGTACTTC.

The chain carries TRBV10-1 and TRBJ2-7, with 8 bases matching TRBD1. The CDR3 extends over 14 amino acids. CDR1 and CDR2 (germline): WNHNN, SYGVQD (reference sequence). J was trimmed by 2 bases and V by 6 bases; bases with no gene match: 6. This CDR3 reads CASRPGTGTYEQYF. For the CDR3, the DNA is TGCGCCAGCAGACCCGGGACAGGCACCTACGAGCAGTACTTC.

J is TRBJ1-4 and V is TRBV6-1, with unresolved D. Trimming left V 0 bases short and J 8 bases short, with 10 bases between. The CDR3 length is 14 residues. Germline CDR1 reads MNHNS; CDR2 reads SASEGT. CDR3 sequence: CASSEAETREKLFF. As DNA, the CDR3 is TGTGCCAGCAGTGAAGCAGAGACGAGGGAAAAACTGTTTTTT.

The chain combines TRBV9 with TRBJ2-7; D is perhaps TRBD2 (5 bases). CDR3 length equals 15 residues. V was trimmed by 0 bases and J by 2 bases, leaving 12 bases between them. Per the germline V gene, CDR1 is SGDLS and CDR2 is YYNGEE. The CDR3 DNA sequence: TGTGCCAGCAGCGTAGCCGAGACTACTGCCTACGAGCAGTACTTC. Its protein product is CASSVAETTAYEQYF.

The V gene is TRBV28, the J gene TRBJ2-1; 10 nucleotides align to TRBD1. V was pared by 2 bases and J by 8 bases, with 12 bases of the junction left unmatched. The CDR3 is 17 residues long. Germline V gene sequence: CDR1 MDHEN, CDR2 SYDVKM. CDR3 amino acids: CASSLVVWGQGIDEQFF. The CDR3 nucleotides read TGTGCCAGCAGTTTAGTCGTGTGGGGACAGGGGATCGATGAGCAGTTCTTC.

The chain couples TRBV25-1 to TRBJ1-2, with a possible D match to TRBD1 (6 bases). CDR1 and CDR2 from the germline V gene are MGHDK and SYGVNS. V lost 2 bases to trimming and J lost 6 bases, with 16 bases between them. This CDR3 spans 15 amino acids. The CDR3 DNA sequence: TGTGCCAGCAGTGAACGCTATACAGGGCAGAATGGCTACACCTTC. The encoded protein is CASSERYTGQNGYTF.

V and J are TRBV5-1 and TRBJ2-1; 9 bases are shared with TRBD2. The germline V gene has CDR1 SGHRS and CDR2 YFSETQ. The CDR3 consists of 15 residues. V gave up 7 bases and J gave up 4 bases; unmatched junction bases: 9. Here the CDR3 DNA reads TGCGCCAGCGGTCCTCGAGCGGGGGGATACAATGAGCAGTTCTTC. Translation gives CASGPRAGGYNEQFF. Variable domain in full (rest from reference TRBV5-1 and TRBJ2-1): KAGVTQTPRYLIKTRGQQVTLSCSPISGHRSVSWYQQTPGQGLQFLFEYFSETQRNKGNFPGRFSGRQFSNSRSEMNVSTLELGDSALYLCASGPRAGGYNEQFFGPGTRLTVL.

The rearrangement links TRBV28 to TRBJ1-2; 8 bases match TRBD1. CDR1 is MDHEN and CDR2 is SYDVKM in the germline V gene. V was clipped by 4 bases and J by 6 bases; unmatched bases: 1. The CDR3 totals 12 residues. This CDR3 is CASSSTGDGYTF. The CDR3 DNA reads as TGTGCCAGCAGTTCGACAGGGGATGGCTACACCTTC.

The CDR3 coding sequence is TGTGCCAGCAGCTCCGGACTAGCGGGAGTGTATGAGCAGTTCTTC. This sequence encodes CASSSGLAGVYEQFF. J is TRBJ2-1 and V is TRBV6-5; 13 bases are shared with TRBD2. CDR1 MNHEY and CDR2 SVGAGI come from the germline V gene. There are 15 residues in the CDR3. The ends lost 6 bases at V and 8 bases at J; junction bases unmatched: 7.

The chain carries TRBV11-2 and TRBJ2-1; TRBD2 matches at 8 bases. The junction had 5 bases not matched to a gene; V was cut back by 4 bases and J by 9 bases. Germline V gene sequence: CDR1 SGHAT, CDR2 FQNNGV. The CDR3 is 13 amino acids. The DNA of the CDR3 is TGTGCCAGCAGCTGGGGGACTAGGGCTGAGCAGTTCTTC. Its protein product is CASSWGTRAEQFF.

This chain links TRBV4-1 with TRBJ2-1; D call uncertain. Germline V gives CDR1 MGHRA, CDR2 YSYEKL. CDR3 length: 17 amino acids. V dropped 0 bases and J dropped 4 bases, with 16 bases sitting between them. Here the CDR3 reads CASSQDGVPLAYNEQFF. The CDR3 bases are TGCGCCAGCAGCCAAGATGGAGTCCCACTGGCGTACAATGAGCAGTTCTTC.

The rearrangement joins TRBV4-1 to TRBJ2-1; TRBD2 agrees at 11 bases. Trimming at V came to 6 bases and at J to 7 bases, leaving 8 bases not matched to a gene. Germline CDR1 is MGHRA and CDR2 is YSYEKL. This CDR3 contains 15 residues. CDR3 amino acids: CASSHLGTSGNEQFF. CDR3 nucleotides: TGCGCCAGCAGTCATCTCGGGACTAGCGGTAATGAGCAGTTCTTC.

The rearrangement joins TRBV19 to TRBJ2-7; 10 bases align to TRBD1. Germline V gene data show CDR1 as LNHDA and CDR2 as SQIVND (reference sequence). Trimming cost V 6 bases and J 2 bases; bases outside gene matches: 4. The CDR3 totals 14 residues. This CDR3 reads CASSLGTGAYEQYF. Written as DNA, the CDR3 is TGTGCCAGTAGCTTGGGGACAGGGGCCTACGAGCAGTACTTC.

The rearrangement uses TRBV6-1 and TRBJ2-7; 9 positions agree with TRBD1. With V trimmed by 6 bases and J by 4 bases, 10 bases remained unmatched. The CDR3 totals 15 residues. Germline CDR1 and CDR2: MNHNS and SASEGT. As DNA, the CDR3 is TGTGCCAGCAGACACCTCGGGACAGGGACTTACGAGCAGTACTTC. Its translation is CASRHLGTGTYEQYF.

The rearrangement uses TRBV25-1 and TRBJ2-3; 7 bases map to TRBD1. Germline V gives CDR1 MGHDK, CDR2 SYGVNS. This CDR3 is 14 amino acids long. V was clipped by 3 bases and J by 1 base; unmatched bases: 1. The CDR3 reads CASSDTGGTDTQYF. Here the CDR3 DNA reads TGTGCCAGCAGTGATACAGGGGGCACAGATACGCAGTATTTT.

The CDR3 loop reads CASSGGSLRDRGGETQYF. The DNA of the CDR3 is TGCGCCAGCAGCGGGGGGAGTCTACGGGACAGGGGAGGAGAGACCCAGTACTTC. The gene calls are TRBV5-1 and TRBJ2-5; 10 bases agree with TRBD1. Per the germline V gene, CDR1 is SGHRS and CDR2 is YFSETQ. Losses at the gene ends were 4 bases for V and 4 bases for J; bases not matched to a gene: 16. There are 18 residues in the CDR3.

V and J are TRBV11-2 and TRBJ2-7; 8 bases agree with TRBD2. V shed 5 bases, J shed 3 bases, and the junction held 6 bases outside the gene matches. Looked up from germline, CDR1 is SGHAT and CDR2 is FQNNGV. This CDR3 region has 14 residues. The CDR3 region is CASSPGLANYEQYF. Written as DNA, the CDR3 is TGTGCCAGCAGCCCAGGACTAGCCAACTACGAGCAGTACTTC.

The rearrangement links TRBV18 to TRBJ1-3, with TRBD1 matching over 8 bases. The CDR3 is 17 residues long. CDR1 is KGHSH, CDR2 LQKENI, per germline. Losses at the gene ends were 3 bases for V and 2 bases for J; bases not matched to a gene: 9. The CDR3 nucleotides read TGTGCCAGCTCACCCAAGGACAGGGAAAAGGCTGGAAACACCATATATTTT. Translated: CASSPKDREKAGNTIYF.

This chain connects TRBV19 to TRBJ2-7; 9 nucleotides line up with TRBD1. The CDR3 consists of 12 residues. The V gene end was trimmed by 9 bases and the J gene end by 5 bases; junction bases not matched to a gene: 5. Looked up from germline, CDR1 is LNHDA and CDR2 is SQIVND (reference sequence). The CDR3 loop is CASGTGFHEQYF. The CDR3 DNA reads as TGTGCCAGCGGGACAGGGTTCCACGAGCAGTACTTC.

CDR3 DNA sequence: TGTGCCAGCAGCGTAGCAGGGTACAATGAGCAGTTCTTC. It is translated as CASSVAGYNEQFF. This chain joins TRBV9 and TRBJ2-1; possibly TRBD1 for D (5 bases). This CDR3 comprises 13 residues. V lost 0 bases and J 4 bases, leaving 5 bases between the germline ends. Germline CDR1 is SGDLS and CDR2 is YYNGEE.

CDR3 protein: CASSLLVAGYGYTF. The DNA of the CDR3 is TGTGCCAGCAGTTTACTCGTGGCGGGCTATGGCTACACCTTC. The chain carries TRBV28 and TRBJ1-2; D is unresolved. The CDR3 totals 14 residues. V lost 2 bases to trimming and J lost 4 bases, with 11 bases between them. Germline V gene sequence: CDR1 MDHEN, CDR2 SYDVKM.

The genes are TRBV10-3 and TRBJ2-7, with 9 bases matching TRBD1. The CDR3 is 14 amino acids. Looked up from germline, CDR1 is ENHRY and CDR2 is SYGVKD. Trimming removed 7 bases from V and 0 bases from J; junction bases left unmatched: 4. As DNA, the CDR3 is TGTGCCATCAAGGGACAGGGAAGCTCCTACGAGCAGTACTTC. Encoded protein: CAIKGQGSSYEQYF.

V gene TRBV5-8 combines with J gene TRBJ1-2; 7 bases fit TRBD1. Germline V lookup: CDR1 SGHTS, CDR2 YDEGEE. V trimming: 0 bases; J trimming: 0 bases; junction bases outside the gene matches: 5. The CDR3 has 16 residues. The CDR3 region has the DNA TGTGCCAGCAGCTTGGCCATGACAGGGACTAACTATGGCTACACCTTC. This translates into CASSLAMTGTNYGYTF.

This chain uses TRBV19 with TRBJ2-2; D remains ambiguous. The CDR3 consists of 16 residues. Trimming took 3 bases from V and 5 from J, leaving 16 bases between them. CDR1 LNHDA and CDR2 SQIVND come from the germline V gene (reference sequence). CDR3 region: CASSIGGRVVTGELFF. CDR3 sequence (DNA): TGTGCCAGTAGTATTGGCGGCAGAGTCGTAACCGGGGAGCTGTTTTTT.

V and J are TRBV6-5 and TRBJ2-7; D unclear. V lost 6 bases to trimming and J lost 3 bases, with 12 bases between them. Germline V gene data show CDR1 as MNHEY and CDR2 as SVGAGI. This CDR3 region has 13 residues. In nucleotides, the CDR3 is TGTGCCAGCAGGTCCCCCTCCGGCTACGAGCAGTACTTC. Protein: CASRSPSGYEQYF.

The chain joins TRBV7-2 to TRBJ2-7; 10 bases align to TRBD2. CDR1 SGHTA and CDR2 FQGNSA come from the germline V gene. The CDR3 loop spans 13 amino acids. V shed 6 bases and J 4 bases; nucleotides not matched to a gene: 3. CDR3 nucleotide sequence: TGTGCCAGCAGTCTACTAGCGGGATACGAGCAGTACTTC. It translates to CASSLLAGYEQYF.

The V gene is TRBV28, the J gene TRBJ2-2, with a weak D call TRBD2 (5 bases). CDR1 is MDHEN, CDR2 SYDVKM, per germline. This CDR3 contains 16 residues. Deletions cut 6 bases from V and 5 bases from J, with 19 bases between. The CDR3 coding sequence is TGTGCCAGCAGGATTGAGGGTGAGCGGCTAACCGGGGAGCTGTTTTTT. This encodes CASRIEGERLTGELFF.

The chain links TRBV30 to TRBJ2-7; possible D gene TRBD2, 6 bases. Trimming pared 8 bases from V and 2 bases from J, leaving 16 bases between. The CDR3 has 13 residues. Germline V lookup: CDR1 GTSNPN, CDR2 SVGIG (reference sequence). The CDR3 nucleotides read TGTGCCCATAAGGAGGGAGGAACCTACGAGCAGTACTTC. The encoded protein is CAHKEGGTYEQYF.